This T cell receptor (beta chain) emerged from a study of cytomegalovirus exposure and HLA in healthy donors. This CDR3 is built from 17 residues. Germline V gene data show CDR1 as SGHRS and CDR2 as YFSETQ. Trimming cost V 4 bases and J 7 bases, with 24 bases left between them. Details on this clone: The antigen remains undetermined.

The study's findings and limits: When analyzed later, a missense DCLRE1C variant was found to be linked to TCR beta V- and J-gene trimming.

Amplification used 60 Vbeta primers and 13 Jbeta primers. In the authors' methods: In a later analysis, some 10 million of approximately 81 million unique beta chains occurred in at least two donors. The repertoire was sequenced with immunoSEQ multiplex PCR; TCRdb's copy has only in-frame clones and lacks some. D and trimming were read from the DNA, whereas the V and J calls and clone size are those reported in that table. The sample's table shows 130,000 or so clones. This clonotype was obtained from a woman between 18 and 29 years old in good health and CMV-seronegative. The chain employs TRBV5-1 and TRBJ2-1, with no clear D. The sequenced sample consisted of PBMCs. This CDR3 is CASSAALLSSLGNEQFF. The CDR3 coding sequence is TGCGCCAGCAGCGCGGCCCTCTTATCCTCCCTCGGGAATGAGCAGTTCTTC. The full variable domain, completed using reference TRBV5-1 and TRBJ2-1, is KAGVTQTPRYLIKTRGQQVTLSCSPISGHRSVSWYQQTPGQGLQFLFEYFSETQRNKGNFPGRFSGRQFSNSRSEMNVSTLELGDSALYLCASSAALLSSLGNEQFFGPGTRLTVL.